A selection of T cell receptor beta chains follows, all from one sample in a study of blood T cell repertoires in COVID-19. The repertoire was sequenced with immunoSEQ multiplex PCR; TCRdb's copy has only in-frame clones and lacks some. The sample shows some 260,000 clones, about nine tenths of them seen only once. The sequenced material came from PBMCs or T cells enriched from blood (not recorded which). The receptors derive from a man in his forties who had recovered from COVID-19. The CDR3 runs from the conserved cysteine through the conserved F or W. The D gene is left open where the match is weak. The listing skips clone size in some rows; elsewhere it reads once, few, many or a size class.

clone_size,v_call,d_call,j_call,cdr3_nt,cdr3_aa
-,TRBV10-2,TRBD1,TRBJ1-2,TGCGCCAGCAGTCCGGGACAGCTCTCTAACTATGGCTACACCTTC,CASSPGQLSNYGYTF
-,TRBV27,TRBD1,TRBJ2-5,TGTGCCAGCAGTTCAGGGGGTTCGCCTAGCCAACCCTGGGAGACCCAGTACTTC,CASSSGGSPSQPWETQYF
-,TRBV9,TRBD1,TRBJ1-3,TGTGCCAGCAGCGTAGGTCCGGGACAGGGTGGGCACACCATATATTTT,CASSVGPGQGGHTIYF
-,TRBV7-2,TRBD2,TRBJ2-2,TGTGCCAGCAGCCAGCTAGCGGGAGCGGGCGGGGAGCTGTTTTTT,CASSQLAGAGGELFF
few,TRBV18,-,TRBJ1-1,TGTGCCAGCTCATCCCAGGAGAACACTGAAGCTTTCTTT,CASSSQENTEAFF
-,TRBV6-4,TRBD2,TRBJ2-7,TGTGCCAGCAGCGCGACTAGCGGGGCCGCCTACGAGCAGTACTTC,CASSATSGAAYEQYF
few,TRBV5-4,TRBD1,TRBJ2-5,TGTGCCAGCAGCTTGGGGACAGGGGGCCGAGAGACCCAGTACTTC,CASSLGTGGRETQYF
-,TRBV30,TRBD1,TRBJ2-7,TGTGCCTGGAGTACAGGACAGGGGTTAGAGCAGTACTTC,CAWSTGQGLEQYF
-,TRBV7-2,TRBD2,TRBJ2-3,TGTGCCAGCAGCTTAAACGGGGGGGCAGGAGATACGCAGTATTTT,CASSLNGGAGDTQYF
-,TRBV27,TRBD1,TRBJ1-4,TGTGCCAGCAGTCCTCTCTGGGACAGGGGGCCGGGTGAAAAACTGTTTTTT,CASSPLWDRGPGEKLFF
-,TRBV12-3/TRBV12-4,TRBD1,TRBJ2-2,TGTGCCACCCGGGACAGAGGAGTAGGGGAGCTGTTTTTT,CATRDRGVGELFF
-,TRBV6-5,TRBD2,TRBJ2-7,TGTGCCAGCAGTTACGGGGAACTAGCGCTAGACGAGCAGTACTTC,CASSYGELALDEQYF
-,TRBV18,TRBD2,TRBJ2-1,TGTGCCAGCTCACCACAGCTCCCTGGAACTAGCGGGGGATCGGATGAGCAGTTCTTC,CASSPQLPGTSGGSDEQFF
-,TRBV6-5,TRBD2,TRBJ2-1,TGTGCCAGCAACCCCCTAGCGGGAGGGCCCCATGAGCAGTTCTTC,CASNPLAGGPHEQFF
once,TRBV7-3,TRBD1,TRBJ2-7,TGTGCCAGCAGCTTCCAAGGGGTACAGGGGGACGAGCAGTACTTC,CASSFQGVQGDEQYF
-,TRBV2,TRBD2,TRBJ2-3,TGTGCCAGAACCGGGACTAGCCGTAATACGCAGTATTTT,CARTGTSRNTQYF
-,TRBV5-1,TRBD1,TRBJ2-2,TGCGCCAGCAGCCGGGACAGGGGTGACGGGGAGCTGTTTTTT,CASSRDRGDGELFF
once,TRBV7-2,TRBD1,TRBJ1-2,TGTGCCAGCAGCCAGCTCAGGGGGCCGAGCTATGGCTACACCTTC,CASSQLRGPSYGYTF
-,TRBV28,-,TRBJ1-4,TGTGCCAGCAGTTTAGGACAGAAGGGTAATGAAAAACTGTTTTTT,CASSLGQKGNEKLFF
-,TRBV19,TRBD1,TRBJ2-6,TGTGCCAGTAGCCGATGGGACAGGGGTTTCTCTGGGGCCAACGTCCTGACTTTC,CASSRWDRGFSGANVLTF
-,TRBV6-5,TRBD2,TRBJ2-3,TGTGCCAGCAGGTTAGCGGGGGGGCAAAATACGCAGTATTTT,CASRLAGGQNTQYF
-,TRBV5-6,-,TRBJ2-3,TGTGCCAGCAGCGCCGATAGTACGCAGTATTTT,CASSADSTQYF
-,TRBV3-1/TRBV3-2,-,TRBJ1-1,TGTGCCAGCAGCCAAGACATGGGAGCCCGCAACACTGAAGCTTTCTTT,CASSQDMGARNTEAFF
-,TRBV9,-,TRBJ2-3,TGTGCCAGCAGCCCCAGCACGACGGGGTTTTTTATAGATACGCAGTATTTT,CASSPSTTGFFIDTQYF
-,TRBV15,TRBD1,TRBJ2-3,TGTGCCACCAGCAAGAGACAGGGAACCCTCAATACGCAGTATTTT,CATSKRQGTLNTQYF
-,TRBV27,-,TRBJ1-2,TGTGCCAGCAGCCTCACCGGTGGCTATGGCTACACCTTC,CASSLTGGYGYTF
-,TRBV18,-,TRBJ2-7,TGTGCCAGCTCACCATCAGGAACCTACGAGCAGTACTTC,CASSPSGTYEQYF
-,TRBV18,-,TRBJ2-3,TGTGCCAGCTCACCACCGCGAGGGAGCAGCACAGATACGCAGTATTTT,CASSPPRGSSTDTQYF
-,TRBV19,-,TRBJ1-2,TGTGCCAGTAGTATATGGCAAAATACAAACTATGGCTACACCTTC,CASSIWQNTNYGYTF
-,TRBV5-4,TRBD1,TRBJ1-2,TGTGCCAGCAGCTCCCCAACACTATTACAGGGGAGTAACTATGGCTACACCTTC,CASSSPTLLQGSNYGYTF
once,TRBV30,TRBD2,TRBJ2-5,TGTGCCTGGAGTGGAGGACTAGCGGGAGGGGAGACCCAGTACTTC,CAWSGGLAGGETQYF
-,TRBV6-5,-,TRBJ2-7,TGTGCCAGCAGCGTGGAGGGCTACGAGCAGTACTTC,CASSVEGYEQYF
once,TRBV2,-,TRBJ2-7,TGTGCCAGCAGTGAACCTAGGCCCGAGCAGTACTTC,CASSEPRPEQYF
-,TRBV12-3/TRBV12-4,-,TRBJ1-2,TGTGCCAGCAGTTACGGGGATTATGGCTACACCTTC,CASSYGDYGYTF
-,TRBV7-3,TRBD1,TRBJ1-2,TGTGCCAGCAGCCAAGTTGGAGGGGGCCTCGGCTACACCTTC,CASSQVGGGLGYTF
many,TRBV7-6,TRBD1,TRBJ2-7,TGTGCCAGCAGCTTAGAGGGACAGAGCCACTACGAGCAGTACTTC,CASSLEGQSHYEQYF
-,TRBV5-4,-,TRBJ1-1,TGTGCCAGCAGCCCGGAGTCCGGACAGATGAACACTGAAGCTTTCTTT,CASSPESGQMNTEAFF
-,TRBV19,TRBD1,TRBJ2-7,TGTGCCAGTAGTATTCCGCGACAGGGGTACGAGCAGTACTTC,CASSIPRQGYEQYF
-,TRBV27,-,TRBJ2-1,TGTGCCAGCAGTTTAGGGAGATACAATGAGCAGTTCTTC,CASSLGRYNEQFF
-,TRBV5-6,TRBD1,TRBJ1-1,TGTGCCAGCAGCCCGGGGGGGGGCGACAGGGCTTTGACTGAAGCTTTCTTT,CASSPGGGDRALTEAFF
-,TRBV3-1/TRBV3-2,-,TRBJ2-2,TGTGCCAGCAGCCAAGTAAGGAGACCGTTCACCGGGGAGCTGTTTTTT,CASSQVRRPFTGELFF
-,TRBV5-5,-,TRBJ1-2,TGTGCCAGCAGCTTCCCCGACCAAAGGGGCAGTGACTATGGCTACACCTTC,CASSFPDQRGSDYGYTF
-,TRBV7-3,-,TRBJ2-1,TGTGCCAGCAGCCCTGGACAGTCTGGATGGCAGTTCTTC,CASSPGQSGWQFF
-,TRBV5-4,-,TRBJ2-1,TGTGCCAGCAGGCGGGACAGTCTCTACAATGAGCAGTTCTTC,CASRRDSLYNEQFF
-,TRBV28,-,TRBJ2-7,TGTGCCAGCAGTGGGGGGGGCCTAGGGCAGTACTTC,CASSGGGLGQYF
-,TRBV28,-,TRBJ1-1,TGTGCCAGCAGTCACGGGGGGAACACTGAAGCTTTCTTT,CASSHGGNTEAFF
-,TRBV27,TRBD1,TRBJ1-2,TGTGCCAGCAGTTTATTAGGGGGCAATGATGGCTACACCTTC,CASSLLGGNDGYTF
-,TRBV7-8,-,TRBJ2-7,TGTGCCAGCACCGGTGGTGGGGCGGGGATTTCCTACGAGCAGTACTTC,CASTGGGAGISYEQYF
-,TRBV6-5,-,TRBJ1-3,TGTGCCAGCGGTTCGGGCTCTGGAAACACCATATATTTT,CASGSGSGNTIYF
-,TRBV11-2,-,TRBJ1-4,TGTGCCAGCAGCTTAGGTCCGACTAATGAAAAACTGTTTTTT,CASSLGPTNEKLFF
-,TRBV7-6,TRBD1,TRBJ2-3,TGTGCCAGCAGCCTGAGACAGGGTCGGGGCACAGATACGCAGTATTTT,CASSLRQGRGTDTQYF
-,TRBV19,-,TRBJ2-1,TGTGCCAGTAGACAGGGAAGCTCCTACAATGAGCAGTTCTTC,CASRQGSSYNEQFF
-,TRBV19,TRBD1,TRBJ2-2,TGTGCCACCAAGACAGGGCCGAACACCGGGGAGCTGTTTTTT,CATKTGPNTGELFF
-,TRBV27,-,TRBJ2-1,TGTGCCAGCAGACGCCGGGACTCCGACAATGAGCAGTTCTTC,CASRRRDSDNEQFF
-,TRBV7-2,TRBD1,TRBJ1-4,TGTGCCAGCAGCTCCCCGGACAGGGTTAATGAAAAACTGTTTTTT,CASSSPDRVNEKLFF
-,TRBV27,-,TRBJ2-1,TGTGCCAGCAGTTTATCGGCGCGGGGGCTTTACAATGAGCAGTTCTTC,CASSLSARGLYNEQFF
many,TRBV11-3,-,TRBJ2-7,TGTGCCAGCAGCCCCCGCGCGGGGAACTACGAGCAGTACTTC,CASSPRAGNYEQYF
-,TRBV5-8,-,TRBJ1-6,TGTGCCAGCAGCTTGGGGGAGTCCTATAATTCACCCCTCCACTTT,CASSLGESYNSPLHF
once,TRBV18,-,TRBJ2-7,TGTGCCAGCTCACAGGCGGTACTCCCCTACGAGCAGTACTTC,CASSQAVLPYEQYF
-,TRBV27,TRBD1,TRBJ1-2,TGTGCCAGCAGTCTAAGTAGCGGGACAGGGGAAGGCTACACCTTC,CASSLSSGTGEGYTF